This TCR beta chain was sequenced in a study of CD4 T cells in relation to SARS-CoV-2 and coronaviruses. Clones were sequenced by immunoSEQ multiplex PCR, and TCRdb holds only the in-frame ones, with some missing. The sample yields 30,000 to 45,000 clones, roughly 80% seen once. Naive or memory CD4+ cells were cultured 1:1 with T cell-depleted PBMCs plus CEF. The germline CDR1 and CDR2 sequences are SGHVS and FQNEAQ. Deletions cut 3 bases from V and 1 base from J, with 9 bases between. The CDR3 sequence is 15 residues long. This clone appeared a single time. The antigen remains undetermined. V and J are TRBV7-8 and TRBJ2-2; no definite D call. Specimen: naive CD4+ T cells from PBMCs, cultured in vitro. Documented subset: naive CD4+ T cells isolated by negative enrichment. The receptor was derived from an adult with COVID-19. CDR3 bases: TGTGCCAGCAGCTTTGGACGGCTGAACACCGGGGAGCTGTTTTTT. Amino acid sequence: CASSFGRLNTGELFF.